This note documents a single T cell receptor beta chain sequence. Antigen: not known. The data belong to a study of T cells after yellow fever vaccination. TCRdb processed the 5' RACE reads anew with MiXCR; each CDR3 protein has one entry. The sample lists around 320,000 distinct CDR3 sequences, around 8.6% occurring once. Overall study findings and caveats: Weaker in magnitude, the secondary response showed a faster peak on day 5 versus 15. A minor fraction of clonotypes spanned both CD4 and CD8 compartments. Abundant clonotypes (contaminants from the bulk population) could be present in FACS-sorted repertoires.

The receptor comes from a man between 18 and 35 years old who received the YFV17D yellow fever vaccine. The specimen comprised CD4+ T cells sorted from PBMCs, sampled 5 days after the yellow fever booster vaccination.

CDR3 loop: CASSLQGGDGETQYF. For the CDR3, the DNA is TGTGCCAGCAGCTTACAGGGAGGAGACGGAGAGACCCAGTACTTC. V gene TRBV7-9 combines with J gene TRBJ2-5; a possible D gene is TRBD2 (6 bases). V gave up 2 bases and J gave up 4 bases, with 14 bases separating them. The germline CDR1 and CDR2 sequences are SEHNR and FQNEAQ (reference sequence). The CDR3 has 15 amino acids.